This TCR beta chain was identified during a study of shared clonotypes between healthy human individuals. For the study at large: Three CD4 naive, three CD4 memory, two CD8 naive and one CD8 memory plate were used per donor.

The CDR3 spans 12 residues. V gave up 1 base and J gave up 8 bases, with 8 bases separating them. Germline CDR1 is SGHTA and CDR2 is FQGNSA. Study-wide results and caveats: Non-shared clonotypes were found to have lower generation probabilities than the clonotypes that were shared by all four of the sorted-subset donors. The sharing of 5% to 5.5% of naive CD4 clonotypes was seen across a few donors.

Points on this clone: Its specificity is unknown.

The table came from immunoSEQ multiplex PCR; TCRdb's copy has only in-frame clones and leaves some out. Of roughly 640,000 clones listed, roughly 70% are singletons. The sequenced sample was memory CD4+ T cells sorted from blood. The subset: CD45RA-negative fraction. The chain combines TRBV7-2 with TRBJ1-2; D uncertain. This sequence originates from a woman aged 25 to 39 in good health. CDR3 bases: TGTGCCAGCAGCTTAGACCATTTCGGCTACACCTTC. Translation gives CASSLDHFGYTF.